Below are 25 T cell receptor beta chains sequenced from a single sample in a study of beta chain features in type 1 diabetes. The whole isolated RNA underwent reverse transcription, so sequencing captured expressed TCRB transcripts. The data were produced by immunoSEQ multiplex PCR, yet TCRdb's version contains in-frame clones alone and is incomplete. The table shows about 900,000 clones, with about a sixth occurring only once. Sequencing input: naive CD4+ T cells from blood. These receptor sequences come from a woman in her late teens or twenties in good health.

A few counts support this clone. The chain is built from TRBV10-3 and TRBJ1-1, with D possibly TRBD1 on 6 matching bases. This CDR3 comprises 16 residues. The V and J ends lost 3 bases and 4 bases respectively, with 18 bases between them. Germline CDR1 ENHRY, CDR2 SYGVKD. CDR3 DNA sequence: TGTGCCATCAGTGACCACGACAGGCTCAGAAGCACTGAAGCTTTCTTT. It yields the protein CAISDHDRLRSTEAFF.

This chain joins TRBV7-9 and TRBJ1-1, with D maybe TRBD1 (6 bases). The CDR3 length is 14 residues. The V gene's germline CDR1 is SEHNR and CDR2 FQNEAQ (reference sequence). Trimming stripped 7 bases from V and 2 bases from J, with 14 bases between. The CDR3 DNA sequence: TGTGCCAGCACCTCGGACAGAGCTAACACTGAAGCTTTCTTT. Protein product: CASTSDRANTEAFF.

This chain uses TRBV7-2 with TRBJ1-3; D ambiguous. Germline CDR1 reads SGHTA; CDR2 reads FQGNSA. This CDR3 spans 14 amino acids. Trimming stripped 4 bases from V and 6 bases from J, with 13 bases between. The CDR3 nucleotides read TGTGCCAGCAGCTCACGCAGCGTAATAAACACCATATATTTT. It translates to CASSSRSVINTIYF.

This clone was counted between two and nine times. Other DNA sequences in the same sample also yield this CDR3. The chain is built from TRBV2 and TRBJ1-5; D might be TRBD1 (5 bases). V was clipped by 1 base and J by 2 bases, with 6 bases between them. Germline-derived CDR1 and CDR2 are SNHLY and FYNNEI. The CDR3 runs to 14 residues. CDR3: CASSEVGRNQPQHF. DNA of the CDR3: TGTGCCAGCAGTGAAGTGGGGCGCAATCAGCCCCAGCATTTT.

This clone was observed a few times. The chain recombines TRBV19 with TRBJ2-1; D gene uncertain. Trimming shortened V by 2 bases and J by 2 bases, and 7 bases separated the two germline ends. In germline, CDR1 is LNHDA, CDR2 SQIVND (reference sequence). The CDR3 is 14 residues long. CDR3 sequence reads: CASSISETYNEQFF. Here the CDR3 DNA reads TGTGCCAGTAGTATATCAGAGACCTACAATGAGCAGTTCTTC.

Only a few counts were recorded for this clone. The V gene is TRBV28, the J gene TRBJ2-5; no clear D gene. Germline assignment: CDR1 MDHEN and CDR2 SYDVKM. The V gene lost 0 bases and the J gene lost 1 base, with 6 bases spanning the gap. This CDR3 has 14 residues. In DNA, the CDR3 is TGTGCCAGCAGTTTATGGGGGATCCAAGAGACCCAGTACTTC. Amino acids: CASSLWGIQETQYF.

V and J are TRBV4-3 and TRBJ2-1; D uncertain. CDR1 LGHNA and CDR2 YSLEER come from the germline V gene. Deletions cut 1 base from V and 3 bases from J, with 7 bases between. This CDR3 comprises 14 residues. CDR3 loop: CASSQGSIYNEQFF. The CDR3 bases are TGCGCCAGCAGCCAAGGGTCTATCTACAATGAGCAGTTCTTC.

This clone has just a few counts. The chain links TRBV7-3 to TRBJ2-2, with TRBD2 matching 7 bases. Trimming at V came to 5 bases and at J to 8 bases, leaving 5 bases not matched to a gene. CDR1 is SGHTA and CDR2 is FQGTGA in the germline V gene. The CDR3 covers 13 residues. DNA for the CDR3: TGTGCCAGCAGCCCCCCGGGGGGTGGGGAGCTGTTTTTT. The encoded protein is CASSPPGGGELFF.

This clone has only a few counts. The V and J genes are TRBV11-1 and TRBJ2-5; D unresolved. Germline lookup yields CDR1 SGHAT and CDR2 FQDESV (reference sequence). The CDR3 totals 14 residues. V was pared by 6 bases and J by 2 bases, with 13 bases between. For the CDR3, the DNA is TGTGCCAGCAGATTTAGGACGGAACAAGAGACCCAGTACTTC. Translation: CASRFRTEQETQYF.

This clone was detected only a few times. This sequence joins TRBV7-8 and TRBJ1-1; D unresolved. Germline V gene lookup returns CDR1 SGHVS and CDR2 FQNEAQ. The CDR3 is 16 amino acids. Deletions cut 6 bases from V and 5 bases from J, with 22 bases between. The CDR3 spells CASSLPTSGEITEAFF. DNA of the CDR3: TGTGCCAGCAGTCTCCCGACCTCCGGGGAGATAACTGAAGCTTTCTTT.

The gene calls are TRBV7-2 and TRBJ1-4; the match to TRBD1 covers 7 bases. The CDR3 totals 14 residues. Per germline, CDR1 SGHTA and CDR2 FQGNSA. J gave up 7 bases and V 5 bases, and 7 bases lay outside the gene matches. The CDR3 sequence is CASSPTGWGEKLFF. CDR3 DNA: TGTGCCAGCAGCCCGACAGGGTGGGGTGAAAAACTGTTTTTT. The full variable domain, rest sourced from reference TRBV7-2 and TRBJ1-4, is GAGVSQSPSNKVTEKGKDVELRCDPISGHTALYWYRQSLGQGLEFLIYFQGNSAPDKSGLPSDRFSAERTGGSVSTLTIQRTQQEDSAVYLCASSPTGWGEKLFFGSGTQLSVL.

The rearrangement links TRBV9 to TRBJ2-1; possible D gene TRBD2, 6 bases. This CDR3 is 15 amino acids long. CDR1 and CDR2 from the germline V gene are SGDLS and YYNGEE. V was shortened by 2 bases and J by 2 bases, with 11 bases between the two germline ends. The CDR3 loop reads CASSVAGYPYNEQFF. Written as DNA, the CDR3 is TGTGCCAGCAGCGTTGCGGGATACCCCTACAATGAGCAGTTCTTC.

The CDR3 spells CASSPFQGSANEQFF. In DNA form, the CDR3 reads TGTGCCAGCTCACCATTTCAGGGGTCGGCCAATGAGCAGTTCTTC. The rearrangement uses TRBV18 and TRBJ2-1; a possible D gene is TRBD1 (6 bases). Germline CDR1 KGHSH, CDR2 LQKENI. The CDR3 consists of 15 residues. V shed 2 bases and J shed 6 bases, with 14 bases lying between them.

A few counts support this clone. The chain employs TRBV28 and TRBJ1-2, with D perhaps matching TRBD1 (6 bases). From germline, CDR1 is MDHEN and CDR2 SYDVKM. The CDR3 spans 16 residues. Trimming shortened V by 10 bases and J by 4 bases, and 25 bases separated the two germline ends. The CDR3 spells CAIDNWQGSWGYGYTF. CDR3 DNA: TGTGCCATCGACAATTGGCAGGGGTCTTGGGGCTATGGCTACACCTTC.

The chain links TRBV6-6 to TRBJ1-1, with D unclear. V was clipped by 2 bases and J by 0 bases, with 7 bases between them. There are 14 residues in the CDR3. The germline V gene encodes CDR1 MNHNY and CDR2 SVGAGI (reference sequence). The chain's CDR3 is CASSYPTLNTEAFF. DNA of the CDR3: TGTGCCAGCAGTTACCCAACTTTGAACACTGAAGCTTTCTTT.

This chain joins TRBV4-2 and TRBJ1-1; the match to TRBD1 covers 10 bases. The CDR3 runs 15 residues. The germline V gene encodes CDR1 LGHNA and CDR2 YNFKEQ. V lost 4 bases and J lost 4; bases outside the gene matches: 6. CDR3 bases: TGTGCCAGCAGCCTATGGACAGGGGGTAGCACTGAAGCTTTCTTT. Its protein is CASSLWTGGSTEAFF.

As DNA, the CDR3 is TGTGCCAGCAGTGGCGGTTCTAGCACAGATACGCAGTATTTT. This gives the protein CASSGGSSTDTQYF. This sequence joins TRBV2 and TRBJ2-3; D not certain. This CDR3 has 14 amino acids. Trimming left V 4 bases short and J 0 bases short, with 8 bases between. The germline CDR1 and CDR2 sequences are SNHLY and FYNNEI.

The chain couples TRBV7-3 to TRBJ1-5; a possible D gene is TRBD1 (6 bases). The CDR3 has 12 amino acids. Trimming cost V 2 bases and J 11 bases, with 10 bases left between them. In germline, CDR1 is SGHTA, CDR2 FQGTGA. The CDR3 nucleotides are TGTGCCAGCAGCTTACGGGGGGCGGCCCAGCATTTT. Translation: CASSLRGAAQHF.

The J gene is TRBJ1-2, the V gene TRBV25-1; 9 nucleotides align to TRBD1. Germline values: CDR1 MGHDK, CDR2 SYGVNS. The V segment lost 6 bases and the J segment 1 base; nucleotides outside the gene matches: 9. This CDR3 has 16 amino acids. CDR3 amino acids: CASSDTGGGYNYGYTF. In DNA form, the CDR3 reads TGTGCCAGCAGCGACACAGGGGGCGGATATAACTATGGCTACACCTTC.

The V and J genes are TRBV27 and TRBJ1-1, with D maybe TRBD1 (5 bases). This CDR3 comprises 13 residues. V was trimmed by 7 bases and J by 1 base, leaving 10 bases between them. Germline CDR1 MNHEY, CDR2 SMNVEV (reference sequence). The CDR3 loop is CASKRGRNTEAFF. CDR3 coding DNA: TGTGCCAGCAAGAGGGGAAGGAACACTGAAGCTTTCTTT.

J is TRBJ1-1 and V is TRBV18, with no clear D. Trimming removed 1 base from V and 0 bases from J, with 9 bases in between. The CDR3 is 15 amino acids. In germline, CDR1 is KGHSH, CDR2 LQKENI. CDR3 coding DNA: TGTGCCAGCTCACCACGAGACGGCTTGAACACTGAAGCTTTCTTT. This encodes CASSPRDGLNTEAFF.

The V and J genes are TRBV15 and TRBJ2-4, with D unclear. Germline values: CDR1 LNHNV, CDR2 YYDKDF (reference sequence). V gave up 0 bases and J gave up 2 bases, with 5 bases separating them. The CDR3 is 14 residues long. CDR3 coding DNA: TGTGCCACCAGCAGAGAAGGAACCAAAAACATTCAGTACTTC. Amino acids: CATSREGTKNIQYF. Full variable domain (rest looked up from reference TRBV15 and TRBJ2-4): DAMVIQNPRYQVTQFGKPVTLSCSQTLNHNVMYWYQQKSSQAPKLLFHYYDKDFNNEADTPDNFQSRRPNTSFCFLDIRSPGLGDTAMYLCATSREGTKNIQYFGAGTRLSVL.

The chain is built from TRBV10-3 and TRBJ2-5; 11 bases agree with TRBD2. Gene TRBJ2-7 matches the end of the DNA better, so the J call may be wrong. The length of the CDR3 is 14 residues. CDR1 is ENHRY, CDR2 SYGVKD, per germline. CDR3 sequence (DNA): TGTGCCATTAGGGGACTAGCGGACAGACACGAGCAGTACTTC. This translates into CAIRGLADRHEQYF.

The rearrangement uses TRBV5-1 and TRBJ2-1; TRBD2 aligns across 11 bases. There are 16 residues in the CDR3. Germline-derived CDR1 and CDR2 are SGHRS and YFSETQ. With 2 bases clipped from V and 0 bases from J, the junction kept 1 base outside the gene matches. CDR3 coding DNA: TGCGCCAGCAGCTTTCTAGCGGGAGGCTCCTACAATGAGCAGTTCTTC. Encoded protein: CASSFLAGGSYNEQFF.

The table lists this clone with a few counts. CDR3 loop: CASSPTLVGYEQYF. CDR3 DNA: TGTGCCAGCAGCCCCACCTTGGTAGGCTACGAGCAGTACTTC. The J gene is TRBJ2-7, the V gene TRBV7-2; no firm D call. V was trimmed by 5 bases and J by 3 bases, leaving 14 bases between them. This CDR3 has 14 amino acids. Germline V gene lookup returns CDR1 SGHTA and CDR2 FQGNSA. The full variable domain, its missing parts supplied by reference TRBV7-2 and TRBJ2-7, is GAGVSQSPSNKVTEKGKDVELRCDPISGHTALYWYRQSLGQGLEFLIYFQGNSAPDKSGLPSDRFSAERTGGSVSTLTIQRTQQEDSAVYLCASSPTLVGYEQYFGPGTRLTVT.